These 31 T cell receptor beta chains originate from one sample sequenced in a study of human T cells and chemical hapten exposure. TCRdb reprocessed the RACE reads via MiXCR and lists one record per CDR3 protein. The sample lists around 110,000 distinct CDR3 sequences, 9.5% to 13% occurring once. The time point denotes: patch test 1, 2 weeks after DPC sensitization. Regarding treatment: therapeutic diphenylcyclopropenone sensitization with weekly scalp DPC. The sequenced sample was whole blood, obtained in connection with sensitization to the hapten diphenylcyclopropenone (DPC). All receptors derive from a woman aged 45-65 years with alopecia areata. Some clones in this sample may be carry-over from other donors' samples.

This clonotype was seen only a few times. The CDR3 sequence is CASSSVDEQFF. The CDR3 nucleotides read TGTGCCAGCAGCTCAGTCGATGAGCAGTTCTTC. This chain uses TRBV5-6 with TRBJ2-1, with D hard to call. The V gene lost 3 bases and the J gene lost 8 bases, with 6 bases spanning the gap. This CDR3 is built from 11 residues. Germline lookup yields CDR1 SGHDT and CDR2 YYEEEE.

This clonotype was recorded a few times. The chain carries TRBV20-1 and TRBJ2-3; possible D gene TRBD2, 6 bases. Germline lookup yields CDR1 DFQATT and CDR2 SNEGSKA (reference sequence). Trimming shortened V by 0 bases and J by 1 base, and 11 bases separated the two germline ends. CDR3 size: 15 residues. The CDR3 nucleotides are TGCAGTGCTAGAGATCCGGGGGAGGGCACAGATACGCAGTATTTT. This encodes CSARDPGEGTDTQYF.

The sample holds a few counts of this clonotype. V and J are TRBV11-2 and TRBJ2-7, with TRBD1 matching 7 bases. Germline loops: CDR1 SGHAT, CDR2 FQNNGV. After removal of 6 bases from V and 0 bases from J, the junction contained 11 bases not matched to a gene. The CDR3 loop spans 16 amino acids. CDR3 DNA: TGTGCCAGCAGATCTCCGGGACAGCGATCCTCCTACGAGCAGTACTTC. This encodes CASRSPGQRSSYEQYF.

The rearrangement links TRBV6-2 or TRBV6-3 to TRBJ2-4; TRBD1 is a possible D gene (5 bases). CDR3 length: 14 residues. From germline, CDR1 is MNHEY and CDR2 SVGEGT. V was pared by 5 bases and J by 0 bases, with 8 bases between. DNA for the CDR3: TGTGCCAGCAGTGGGGCAGTAGCCAAAAACATTCAGTACTTC. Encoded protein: CASSGAVAKNIQYF.

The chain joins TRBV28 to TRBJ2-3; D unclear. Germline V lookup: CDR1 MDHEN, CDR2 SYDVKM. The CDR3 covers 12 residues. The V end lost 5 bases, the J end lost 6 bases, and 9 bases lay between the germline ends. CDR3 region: CASSPQADTQYF. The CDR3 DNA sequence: TGTGCCAGCAGTCCCCAAGCGGATACGCAGTATTTT.

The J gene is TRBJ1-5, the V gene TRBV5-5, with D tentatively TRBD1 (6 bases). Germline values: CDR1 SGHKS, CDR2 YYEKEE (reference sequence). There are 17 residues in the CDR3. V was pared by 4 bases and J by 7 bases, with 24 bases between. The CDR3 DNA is TGTGCCAGCAGCCGCACTCTCCCGGCAGGGGATTCGCAGCCCCAGCATTTT. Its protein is CASSRTLPAGDSQPQHF.

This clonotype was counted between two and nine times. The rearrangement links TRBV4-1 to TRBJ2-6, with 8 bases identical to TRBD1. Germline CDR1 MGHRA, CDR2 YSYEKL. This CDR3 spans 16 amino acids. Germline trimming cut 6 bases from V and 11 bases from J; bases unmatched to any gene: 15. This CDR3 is CASRDPLGQAGDVLTF. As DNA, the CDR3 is TGCGCCAGCAGGGATCCGTTGGGACAGGCCGGGGACGTCCTGACTTTC.

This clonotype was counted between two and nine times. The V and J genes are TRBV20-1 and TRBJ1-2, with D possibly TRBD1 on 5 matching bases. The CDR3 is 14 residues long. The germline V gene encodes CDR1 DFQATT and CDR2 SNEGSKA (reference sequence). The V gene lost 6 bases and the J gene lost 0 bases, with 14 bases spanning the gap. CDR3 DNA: TGCAGTGCGGTGGAGGGGCTGACTAACTATGGCTACACCTTC. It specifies CSAVEGLTNYGYTF.

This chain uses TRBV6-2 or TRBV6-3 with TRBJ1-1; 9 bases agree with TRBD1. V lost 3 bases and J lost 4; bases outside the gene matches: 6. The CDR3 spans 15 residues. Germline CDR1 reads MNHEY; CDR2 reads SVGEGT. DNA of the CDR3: TGTGCCAGCAGTTATGGGGACAGGGTCGCCACTGAAGCTTTCTTT. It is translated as CASSYGDRVATEAFF.

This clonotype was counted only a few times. The CDR3 coding sequence is TGTGCCAGCAGGGCGGCAGGGGCCACAGATACGCAGTATTTT. This sequence encodes CASRAAGATDTQYF. V gene TRBV27 combines with J gene TRBJ2-3; weak D call: TRBD1 (6 bases). The CDR3 loop spans 14 amino acids. The V end lost 6 bases, the J end lost 2 bases, and 12 bases lay between the germline ends. Germline CDR1 reads MNHEY; CDR2 reads SMNVEV (reference sequence).

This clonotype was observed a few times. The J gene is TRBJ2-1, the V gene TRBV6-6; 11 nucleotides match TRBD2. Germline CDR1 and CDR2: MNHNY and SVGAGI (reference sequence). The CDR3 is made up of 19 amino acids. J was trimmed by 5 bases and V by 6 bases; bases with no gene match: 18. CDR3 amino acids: CASSTWRVAGGHYDNEQFF. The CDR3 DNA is TGTGCCAGCAGCACCTGGCGGGTAGCGGGGGGGCATTATGACAATGAGCAGTTCTTC.

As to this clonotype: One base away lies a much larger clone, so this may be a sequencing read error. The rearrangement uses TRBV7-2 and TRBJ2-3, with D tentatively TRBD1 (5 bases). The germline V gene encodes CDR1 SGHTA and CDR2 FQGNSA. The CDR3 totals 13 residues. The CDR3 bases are TGTGCCAGCAGCTTAATCGCTACAGGTACGCAGTATTTT. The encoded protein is CASSLIATGTQYF.

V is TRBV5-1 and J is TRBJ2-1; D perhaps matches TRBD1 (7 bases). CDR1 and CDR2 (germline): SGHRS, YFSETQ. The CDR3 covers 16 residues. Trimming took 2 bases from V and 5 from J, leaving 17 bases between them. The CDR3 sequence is CASSLDFDREDNEQFF. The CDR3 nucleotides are TGCGCCAGCAGCTTAGATTTCGACAGGGAGGACAATGAGCAGTTCTTC.

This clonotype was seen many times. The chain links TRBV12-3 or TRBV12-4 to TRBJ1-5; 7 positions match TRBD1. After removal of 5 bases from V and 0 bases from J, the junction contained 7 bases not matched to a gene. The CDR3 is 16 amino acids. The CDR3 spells CASSQPGTDSNQPQHF. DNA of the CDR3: TGTGCCAGCAGTCAGCCCGGGACAGATAGCAATCAGCCCCAGCATTTT.

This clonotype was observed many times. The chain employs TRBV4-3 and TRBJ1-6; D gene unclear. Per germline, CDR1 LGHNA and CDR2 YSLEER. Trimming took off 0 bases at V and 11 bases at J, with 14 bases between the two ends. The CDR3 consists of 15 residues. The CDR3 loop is CASSQESAAWAPLHF. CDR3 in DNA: TGCGCCAGCAGCCAAGAGTCCGCAGCGTGGGCACCCCTCCACTTT.

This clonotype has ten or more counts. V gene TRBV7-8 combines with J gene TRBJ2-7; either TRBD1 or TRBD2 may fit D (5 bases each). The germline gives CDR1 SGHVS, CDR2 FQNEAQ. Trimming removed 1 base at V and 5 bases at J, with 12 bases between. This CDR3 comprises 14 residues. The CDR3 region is CASSLGVVGDEQYF. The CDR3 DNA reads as TGTGCCAGCAGCTTAGGGGTGGTGGGGGACGAGCAGTACTTC.

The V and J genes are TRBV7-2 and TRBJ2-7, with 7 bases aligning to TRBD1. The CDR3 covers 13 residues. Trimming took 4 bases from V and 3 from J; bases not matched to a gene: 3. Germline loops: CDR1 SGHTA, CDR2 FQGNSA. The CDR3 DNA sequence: TGTGCCAGCAGCTGGGACAGCTACTACGAGCAGTACTTC. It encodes CASSWDSYYEQYF. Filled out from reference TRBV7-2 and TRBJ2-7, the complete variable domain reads GAGVSQSPSNKVTEKGKDVELRCDPISGHTALYWYRQSLGQGLEFLIYFQGNSAPDKSGLPSDRFSAERTGGSVSTLTIQRTQQEDSAVYLCASSWDSYYEQYFGPGTRLTVT.

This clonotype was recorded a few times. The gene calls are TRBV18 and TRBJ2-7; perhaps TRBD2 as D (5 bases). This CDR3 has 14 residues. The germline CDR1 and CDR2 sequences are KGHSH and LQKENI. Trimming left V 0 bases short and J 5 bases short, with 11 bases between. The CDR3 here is CASSPPVRRDEQYF. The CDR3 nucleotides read TGTGCCAGCTCACCACCGGTAAGGCGGGACGAGCAGTACTTC.

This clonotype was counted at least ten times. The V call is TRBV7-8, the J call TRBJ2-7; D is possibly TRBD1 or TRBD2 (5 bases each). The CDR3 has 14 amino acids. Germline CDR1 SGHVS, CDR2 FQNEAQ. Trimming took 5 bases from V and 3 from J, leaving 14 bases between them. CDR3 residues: CASSPPGRFYEQYF. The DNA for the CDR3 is TGTGCCAGCAGCCCACCGGGACGTTTCTACGAGCAGTACTTC.

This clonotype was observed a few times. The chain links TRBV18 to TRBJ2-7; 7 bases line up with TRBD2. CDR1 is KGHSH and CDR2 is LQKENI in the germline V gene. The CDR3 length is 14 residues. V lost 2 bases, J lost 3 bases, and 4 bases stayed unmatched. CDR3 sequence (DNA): TGTGCCAGCTCACCAACTAGCGCGTACTACGAGCAGTACTTC. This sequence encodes CASSPTSAYYEQYF. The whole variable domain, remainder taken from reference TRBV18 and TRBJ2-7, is NAGVMQNPRHLVRRRGQEARLRCSPMKGHSHVYWYRQLPEEGLKFMVYLQKENIIDESGMPKERFSAEFPKEGPSILRIQQVVRGDSAAYFCASSPTSAYYEQYFGPGTRLTVT.

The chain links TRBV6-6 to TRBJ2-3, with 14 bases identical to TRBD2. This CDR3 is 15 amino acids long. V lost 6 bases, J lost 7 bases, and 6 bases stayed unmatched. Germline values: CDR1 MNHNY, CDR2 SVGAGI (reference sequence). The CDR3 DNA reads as TGTGCCAGCAGACCGGGACTAGCGGGAGTAAATACGCAGTATTTT. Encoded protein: CASRPGLAGVNTQYF.

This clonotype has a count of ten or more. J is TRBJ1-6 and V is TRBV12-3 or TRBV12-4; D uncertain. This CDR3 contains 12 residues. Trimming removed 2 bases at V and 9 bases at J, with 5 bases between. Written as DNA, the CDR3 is TGTGCCAGCAGTTTAAACGGTTCACCCCTCCACTTT. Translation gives CASSLNGSPLHF.

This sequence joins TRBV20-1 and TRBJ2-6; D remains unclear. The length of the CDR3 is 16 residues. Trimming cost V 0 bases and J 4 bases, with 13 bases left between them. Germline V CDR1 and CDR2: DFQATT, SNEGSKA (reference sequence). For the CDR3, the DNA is TGCAGTGCTAGAGAGTCTCGGAGTGCCGGGGCCAACGTCCTGACTTTC. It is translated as CSARESRSAGANVLTF.

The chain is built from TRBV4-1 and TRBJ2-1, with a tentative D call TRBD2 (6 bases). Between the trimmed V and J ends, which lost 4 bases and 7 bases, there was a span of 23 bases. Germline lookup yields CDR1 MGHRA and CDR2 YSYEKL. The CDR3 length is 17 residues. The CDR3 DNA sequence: TGCGCCAGCAGCCCCGGGACTCTAGCGCGACATCGGAATGAGCAGTTCTTC. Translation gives CASSPGTLARHRNEQFF.

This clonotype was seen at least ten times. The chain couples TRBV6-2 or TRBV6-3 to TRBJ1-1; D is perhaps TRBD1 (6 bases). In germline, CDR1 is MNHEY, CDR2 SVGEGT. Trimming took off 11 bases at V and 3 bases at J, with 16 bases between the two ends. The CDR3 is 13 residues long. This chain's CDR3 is CAAGRGRYTEAFF. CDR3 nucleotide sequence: TGTGCCGCTGGGAGGGGGAGATACACTGAAGCTTTCTTT.

The DNA for the CDR3 is TGTGCCACCAGTGACCAACCGGGACTTCTATACAATGAGCAGTTCTTC. Protein product: CATSDQPGLLYNEQFF. The chain links TRBV24-1 to TRBJ2-1; D perhaps matches TRBD2 (6 bases). The CDR3 covers 16 residues. CDR1 KGHDR and CDR2 SFDVKD come from the germline V gene. The V end was cut by 4 bases, the J end by 4 bases, with 16 bases between.

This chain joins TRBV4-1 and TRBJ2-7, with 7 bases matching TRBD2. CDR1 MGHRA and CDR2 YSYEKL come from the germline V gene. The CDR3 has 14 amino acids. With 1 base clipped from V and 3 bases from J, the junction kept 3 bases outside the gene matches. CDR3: CASSQAPGGYEQYF. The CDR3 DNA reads TGCGCCAGCAGCCAAGCTCCGGGGGGCTACGAGCAGTACTTC.

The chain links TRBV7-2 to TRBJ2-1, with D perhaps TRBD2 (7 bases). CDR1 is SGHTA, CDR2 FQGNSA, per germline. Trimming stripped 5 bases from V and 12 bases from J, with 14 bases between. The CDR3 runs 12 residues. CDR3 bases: TGTGCCAGCAGCACCAGGGGAGGGTGGCAGTTCTTC. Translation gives CASSTRGGWQFF. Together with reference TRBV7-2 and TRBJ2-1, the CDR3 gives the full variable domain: GAGVSQSPSNKVTEKGKDVELRCDPISGHTALYWYRQSLGQGLEFLIYFQGNSAPDKSGLPSDRFSAERTGGSVSTLTIQRTQQEDSAVYLCASSTRGGWQFFGPGTRLTVL.

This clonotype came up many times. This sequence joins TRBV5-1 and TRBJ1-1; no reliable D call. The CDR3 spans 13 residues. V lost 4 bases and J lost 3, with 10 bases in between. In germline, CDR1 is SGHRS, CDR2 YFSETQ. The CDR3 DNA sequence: TGCGCCAGCAGCCCCGGGGATGACACTGAAGCTTTCTTT. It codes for CASSPGDDTEAFF.

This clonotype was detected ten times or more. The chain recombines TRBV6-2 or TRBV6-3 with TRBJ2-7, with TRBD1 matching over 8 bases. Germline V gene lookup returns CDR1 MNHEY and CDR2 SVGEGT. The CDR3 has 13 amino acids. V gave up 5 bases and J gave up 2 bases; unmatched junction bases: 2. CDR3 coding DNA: TGTGCCAGCAGTGCCAGGGGGCCCTACGAGCAGTACTTC. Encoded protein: CASSARGPYEQYF.

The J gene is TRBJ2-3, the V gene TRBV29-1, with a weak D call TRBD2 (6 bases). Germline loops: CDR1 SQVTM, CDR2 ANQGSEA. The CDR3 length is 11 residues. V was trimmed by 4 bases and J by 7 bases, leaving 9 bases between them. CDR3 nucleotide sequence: TGCAGCGTTGGGGCGGGAAATACGCAGTATTTT. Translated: CSVGAGNTQYF.